This entry describes one T cell receptor beta chain. The sample belongs to a study of blood T cell repertoires in COVID-19. Study information: Donors in the United States, Italy and Spain gave samples during acute or convalescent COVID-19. PBMCs, B-cell-depleted T cells, or T cells were the source of the cDNA or gDNA that made up the material.

The authors' processing: Researchers report that nucleated cell counts were estimated from reference gene primer amplification. Clones were sequenced by immunoSEQ multiplex PCR, and TCRdb holds only the in-frame ones, with some missing. V and J calls and clone size are copied from that table; D and trimming were computed from the DNA. The table includes approximately 180,000 clones, over 75% detected once. Germline CDR1 MDHEN, CDR2 SYDVKM. This CDR3 is 15 amino acids long. With V trimmed by 6 bases and J by 5 bases, 7 bases remained unmatched. The TCR comes from a man aged 55-75 years with acute or convalescent COVID-19. The rearrangement uses TRBV28 and TRBJ2-2; 9 nucleotides line up with TRBD2. The sample consisted of peripheral blood. This CDR3 is CASSPGLARTGELFF. In DNA form, the CDR3 reads TGTGCCAGCAGCCCGGGACTAGCTAGGACCGGGGAGCTGTTTTTT.